This note documents a single T cell receptor beta chain sequence. The CDR3 has 14 residues. Germline V gene data show CDR1 as LNHDA and CDR2 as SQIVND (reference sequence). Trimming left V 2 bases short and J 3 bases short, with 8 bases between. This sample was included in a study of sequential checkpoint blockade in melanoma. Across the study: Patients were randomized 1:1 to nivolumab-then-ipilimumab or ipilimumab-then-nivolumab first-line. After both sequences, patients received maintenance nivolumab. Matched biopsies came pretreatment and at week 13 for some 22 patients.

Treatment described: randomized to nivolumab then ipilimumab (arm A) or the reverse (arm B). Data came from immunoSEQ multiplex PCR; TCRdb stores just in-frame clones and leaves some out. The data show approximately 2,200 clones, roughly 19% seen once. This clonotype was sampled from a human donor with melanoma. The material was tumor tissue (inferred from file names), obtained from a patient given nivolumab and ipilimumab in sequence. The V and J genes are TRBV19 and TRBJ1-5; D remains ambiguous. CDR3 sequence: CASSITTVNQPQHF. The CDR3 DNA reads TGTGCCAGTAGTATAACGACGGTCAATCAGCCCCAGCATTTT. The variable domain in full, with the rest retrieved from reference TRBV19 and TRBJ1-5, is DGGITQSPKYLFRKEGQNVTLSCEQNLNHDAMYWYRQDPGQGLRLIYYSQIVNDFQKGDIAEGYSVSREKKESFPLTVTSAQKNPTAFYLCASSITTVNQPQHFGDGTRLSIL.